This section outlines one T cell receptor (beta chain) sequence together with its context. This clonotype was observed many times. The antigen it recognizes is unknown. No base qualities exist here, and no much larger clone lies one base off it. This entry belongs to a study of HIV-infected patients and healthy controls (dated by TCRdb to between 2013 and 2015). At the level of the whole study: The study asked whether deep sequencing of the TCR repertoire from small blood samples of HIV patients could detect immune perturbation and reconstitution. Overall study results and their limits: Compared with untreated HIV+ repertoires, healthy control repertoires had roughly threefold more distinct CDR3s and higher Shannon diversity. In HIV-infected patients, the apparent post-therapy recovery of the Gini index was not replicated in size-matched repertoire data. Processing was restricted to sixteen HIV-infected individuals, which the authors judged to be a major constraint on the generalizability of the findings. The pairing of alpha and beta chains was not determined in the samples. Unequal numbers of distinct sequences between patients and controls complicated comparisons, and size-matching overweighted rare events from HIV-infected data. Mean usage differed significantly between HIV-infected patients and controls for eight alpha and eight beta V genes. HIV-infected repertoires showed significantly elevated mean Gini indices relative to controls, which possibly reflects oligoclonality. Both the Jaccard index and the count of highly shared sequences showed that healthy controls shared more CDR3s between individuals than HIV+ patients did. During therapy, a significant decrease in frequency was seen for HIV-associated CDR3s, whereas no significant change was found for CMV-associated CDR3s, although most of them became more frequent. Alpha-chain CDR3s from MAIT cells occurred at high frequency in healthy controls but were severely depleted in HIV+ repertoires. Sequencing depth was restricted by the use of whole blood, which also prevented the dynamics of distinct T-cell subpopulations from being separated. The study did not determine donor HLA types. The observed differences in diversity were not explained by the slight differences in age and sex profiles between the study cohorts.

At the junction V is shortened by 3 bases and J by 1 base; bases outside the gene matches: 0. From a lookup of the germline V gene, CDR1 and CDR2 are SQVTM and ANQGSEA. Including cysteine and phenylalanine, the CDR3 has 14 amino acids. The DNA shown is the 42-base CDR3, in frame from base 1. Using SuperScript III with primers targeting the alpha and beta constant regions, around 550 ng of RNA was reverse transcribed. Separate alpha and beta chain libraries were made by chain-specific third strand synthesis with multiplexing indices. The protocol used a single primer pair to amplify all rearrangements within a chain, which avoided primer bias, and attached molecular barcodes to each cDNA molecule. The SP2 sequencing primer site and a random hexamer were carried on a 5' RACE adapter, to which purified cDNA was joined by T4 RNA Ligase 1. Second strand synthesis was primed from the SP2 site with Phusion polymerase, using slow temperature ramps to favor optimal annealing. Two random hexamer sequences, both added before amplification and joined together, made up the 12-nucleotide barcode of each molecule. A short first PCR added P5 and P7 adapter elements plus a second index, followed by a 23-cycle amplification PCR with P5s and P7 primers. The libraries went through approximately 28 PCR cycles in total, were quantified on a Qubit, were sized on a Bioanalyzer, and were diluted to roughly 4.1 nM. Normalized libraries were sequenced on an Illumina MiSeq with 2 x 250 paired-end kits. MinElute columns were the means by which the reverse transcription reactions were cleaned up, and the reactions were eluted into 10 ul Tris-Cl. The adapter ligations were run for roughly 25 hours at 16 degrees C, and AMPure XP beads at a 1:1 ratio were afterwards used to clean them. As for the original processing: A modified Decombinator processed the demultiplexed FASTQ files and output V, J, insert and barcode information. Sequences sharing a barcode but differing from the dominant sequence were discarded as errors, and barcodes clustered at Levenshtein distance 3 were counted to estimate original cDNA molecules. The R packages ineq, vegan, igraph and RCytoscape were used for downstream analyses, with IMGT nomenclature and CDR3 definitions applied. V gene usage was calculated across distinct sequences, with every TCR tallied a single time to avoid skew from clonal expansion. Whenever two unique CDR3 amino acid sequences within a donor differed by a single Levenshtein edit, similarity networks linked them. Published HIV-specific CDR3s (approximately 90 alpha, roughly 700 beta) and CMV-specific CDR3s (more than 12 alpha, 200 to 300 beta) were compiled and searched for in the repertoires. Lower sequence numbers were not the cause of the decreased diversity in patients, as random subsampling to size-matched repertoires showed. The raw public reads went through TCRdb reprocessing: fastp at Q25, MiXCR clone calling, in-frame beta chains kept. Rows with a matching CDR3 protein are joined into one entry that keeps the most common DNA and genes. For this entry, the V and J calls and clone size follow TCRdb and not the study's own pipeline. This sample holds roughly 13,000 distinct CDR3 sequences; approximately 11% were observed only once. About 6% of the sample is taken by the ten largest.

Since whole blood was used without any cell fractionation, the repertoire reflected all peripheral T cells in unsorted form. Ten uninfected healthy donors were sampled as controls, and about 40% of these ten donors were sampled twice roughly 14 weeks apart. For RNA extraction, an approximately 2.3 ml sample of peripheral blood was drawn into Tempus tubes. Residual genomic DNA was removed with the TURBO-DNase kit and globin mRNA was depleted with GLOBINclear. Sequenced material: blood. The clonotype originates from an adult in good health. The chain is made from TRBV29-1 and TRBJ2-2; TRBD2 agrees with 9 junctional bases. For the CDR3, the sequence is CSVETSGNTGELFF. Read as DNA, the sequence is TGCAGCGTTGAGACTAGCGGGAACACCGGGGAGCTGTTTTTT.